This passage covers 17 T cell receptor beta chains from one sample sequenced in a study of T-cell memory formation after mild COVID-19. TCRdb called the 5' RACE reads again in MiXCR, with one record for every CDR3 protein. The table lists 350,000 to 550,000 distinct CDR3 sequences, 15% to 20% of them singletons. Source material: PBMCs or a T cell subset sorted from them (not recorded which). These receptors all stem from a man between 18 and 35 years old who had mild COVID-19 (a few samples of this study predate the infection). Cell type and time point are not known.

This clonotype showed up many times. The chain uses TRBV4-1 and TRBJ1-4, with D tentatively TRBD1 (5 bases). This CDR3 has 14 residues. Deletions cut 3 bases from V and 8 bases from J, with 13 bases between. CDR1 is MGHRA, CDR2 YSYEKL, per germline. The CDR3: CASSQEVQGEKLFF. In nucleotides, the CDR3 is TGCGCCAGCAGCCAGGAGGTCCAGGGCGAAAAACTGTTTTTT.

In its sample, this clonotype was seen a few times. The chain has TRBV20-1 and TRBJ2-1, with 10 bases fitting TRBD2. Germline-derived CDR1 and CDR2 are DFQATT and SNEGSKA (reference sequence). J was trimmed by 6 bases and V by 6 bases; bases with no gene match: 11. This CDR3 comprises 15 residues. This chain's CDR3 is CSATFPTSGINEQFF. CDR3 DNA sequence: TGCAGTGCCACCTTCCCAACTAGCGGGATCAATGAGCAGTTCTTC.

This rearrangement joins TRBV5-5 to TRBJ2-5; D is undetermined. Germline-derived CDR1 and CDR2 are SGHKS and YYEKEE (reference sequence). Trimming left V 4 bases short and J 7 bases short, with 8 bases between. The CDR3 spans 11 residues. CDR3 nucleotides: TGTGCCAGCAGCGCCTCCCGGACCCAGTACTTC. Translated, it gives CASSASRTQYF.

V usage is TRBV7-2 and J usage is TRBJ2-5; 7 bases match TRBD1. The length of the CDR3 is 14 residues. V gave up 9 bases and J gave up 5 bases; unmatched junction bases: 12. The germline V gene encodes CDR1 SGHTA and CDR2 FQGNSA. This CDR3 is CASRGQGAGETQYF. CDR3 nucleotide sequence: TGTGCCAGTAGGGGGCAGGGCGCCGGGGAGACCCAGTACTTC.

This clonotype was recorded at least ten times. The chain joins TRBV5-1 to TRBJ2-2; no firm D call. V was cut by 6 bases and J by 7 bases, with 10 bases left in between. The CDR3 totals 12 residues. Germline V gene sequence: CDR1 SGHRS, CDR2 YFSETQ. The CDR3 DNA is TGCGCCAGCAAGGCGGCCATCGGGGAGCTGTTTTTT. This translates into CASKAAIGELFF.

In this sample, this clonotype turned up a few times. This chain joins TRBV3-1 and TRBJ2-1; D is perhaps TRBD2 (6 bases). The CDR3 runs to 15 residues. CDR1 LGHDT and CDR2 YNNKEL come from the germline V gene (reference sequence). V lost 1 base and J lost 4, with 11 bases in between. The CDR3 DNA reads as TGTGCCAGCAGCCAAGGATGGGGGGTGTACAATGAGCAGTTCTTC. Translation: CASSQGWGVYNEQFF.

This clonotype has just a few counts. The rearrangement joins TRBV5-1 to TRBJ2-5; no reliable D call. Germline CDR1 SGHRS, CDR2 YFSETQ. There are 15 residues in the CDR3. Trimming removed 0 bases from V and 2 bases from J, with 11 bases in between. This chain's CDR3 is CASSLGDHGQETQYF. The CDR3 DNA is TGCGCCAGCAGCTTGGGTGACCACGGACAAGAGACCCAGTACTTC.

V and J are TRBV7-9 and TRBJ1-2; D remains unclear. Per the germline V gene, CDR1 is SEHNR and CDR2 is FQNEAQ (reference sequence). Trimming pared 0 bases from V and 0 bases from J, leaving 11 bases between. This CDR3 has 16 residues. CDR3 amino acids: CASSLAGLRANYGYTF. DNA for the CDR3: TGTGCCAGCAGCTTAGCGGGCTTGCGGGCTAACTATGGCTACACCTTC.

This clonotype was picked up a small number of times. J is TRBJ2-3 and V is TRBV4-1; D is unresolved. The V gene lost 1 base and the J gene lost 0 bases, with 14 bases spanning the gap. The CDR3 has 17 amino acids. Germline V gives CDR1 MGHRA, CDR2 YSYEKL. In nucleotides, the CDR3 is TGCGCCAGCAGCCAAGGAAGGATACGGCAGAGCACAGATACGCAGTATTTT. The encoded protein is CASSQGRIRQSTDTQYF.

The chain combines TRBV5-5 with TRBJ2-7; D ambiguous. CDR1 is SGHKS and CDR2 is YYEKEE in the germline V gene (reference sequence). Between the trimmed V and J ends, which lost 3 bases and 0 bases, there was a span of 7 bases. The CDR3 sequence is 13 residues long. The chain's CDR3 is CASSWADSYEQYV. In nucleotides, the CDR3 is TGTGCCAGCAGCTGGGCCGACTCCTACGAGCAGTACGTC.

The genes are TRBV19 and TRBJ2-5; the match to TRBD2 covers 11 bases. Germline V lookup: CDR1 LNHDA, CDR2 SQIVND (reference sequence). This CDR3 spans 16 amino acids. V lost 1 base and J lost 3; bases outside the gene matches: 4. CDR3 amino acids: CASSIGWGLAEETQYF. CDR3 coding DNA: TGTGCCAGTAGTATAGGGTGGGGACTAGCGGAAGAGACCCAGTACTTC. Filled out from reference TRBV19 and TRBJ2-5, the complete variable domain reads DGGITQSPKYLFRKEGQNVTLSCEQNLNHDAMYWYRQDPGQGLRLIYYSQIVNDFQKGDIAEGYSVSREKKESFPLTVTSAQKNPTAFYLCASSIGWGLAEETQYFGPGTRLLVL.

This chain links TRBV7-2 with TRBJ1-4; no reliable D call. The CDR3 has 12 amino acids. The V end was cut by 6 bases, the J end by 3 bases, with 5 bases between. Germline CDR1 SGHTA, CDR2 FQGNSA. CDR3 loop: CASREPNEKLFF. In nucleotides, the CDR3 is TGTGCCAGCAGGGAGCCTAATGAAAAACTGTTTTTT.

This sequence joins TRBV12-3 or TRBV12-4 and TRBJ1-4; 8 bases are shared with TRBD1. V dropped 6 bases and J dropped 7; count of bases not matched to a gene: 13. The CDR3 sequence is 16 residues long. CDR3 nucleotides: TGTGCCAGCAGGCTCCAGGGGGCAGGGATGGGTGAAAAACTGTTTTTT. This translates into CASRLQGAGMGEKLFF.

The table lists this clonotype with a few counts. The chain couples TRBV10-3 to TRBJ2-2; 9 bases fit TRBD1. In germline, CDR1 is ENHRY, CDR2 SYGVKD. The V gene end was trimmed by 6 bases and the J gene end by 2 bases; junction bases not matched to a gene: 1. The CDR3 has 14 amino acids. The CDR3 nucleotides read TGTGCCATCAGGGGACAGGGAAACACCGGGGAGCTGTTTTTT. It yields the protein CAIRGQGNTGELFF.

The CDR3 region has the DNA TGTGCCAGCAGCTTCACTCACGACAGGACTGATACGCAGTATTTT. It translates to CASSFTHDRTDTQYF. V and J are TRBV7-2 and TRBJ2-3, with TRBD1 as a possible D gene (6 bases). Trimming removed 3 bases from V and 6 bases from J, with 16 bases in between. Germline CDR1 SGHTA, CDR2 FQGNSA. CDR3 length equals 15 residues.

The chain links TRBV20-1 to TRBJ2-7; 8 bases fit TRBD1. This CDR3 comprises 9 residues. Per germline, CDR1 DFQATT and CDR2 SNEGSKA (reference sequence). The CDR3 coding sequence is TGCAGTGCATCCGGGACAGGACTGGTC. Encoded protein: CSASGTGLV.

The chain couples TRBV4-1 to TRBJ2-7; maybe TRBD1 (6 bases). CDR1 MGHRA and CDR2 YSYEKL come from the germline V gene. The length of the CDR3 is 14 residues. With 6 bases removed from V and 4 bases from J, the gap between germline ends came to 16 bases. CDR3 DNA: TGCGCCAGCAGTCTTCGGGACAACCCTTACGAGCAGTACTTC. It specifies CASSLRDNPYEQYF.